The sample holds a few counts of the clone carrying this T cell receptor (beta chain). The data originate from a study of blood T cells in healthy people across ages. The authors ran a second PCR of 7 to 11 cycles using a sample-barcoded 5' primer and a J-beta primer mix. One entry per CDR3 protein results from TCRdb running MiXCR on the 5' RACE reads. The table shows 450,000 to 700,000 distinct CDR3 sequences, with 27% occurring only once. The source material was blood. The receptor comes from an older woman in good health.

The CDR3: CASSIPGQGVGGYTF. DNA for the CDR3: TGTGCCAGCAGCATACCGGGACAGGGAGTCGGAGGCTACACCTTC. The chain links TRBV11-3 to TRBJ1-2; 9 bases align to TRBD1. V was clipped by 5 bases and J by 8 bases; unmatched bases: 12. There are 15 residues in the CDR3. Germline loops: CDR1 SGHNT, CDR2 YENEEA. The full variable domain, with the rest looked up from reference TRBV11-3 and TRBJ1-2, is EAGVVQSPRYKIIEKKQPVAFWCNPISGHNTLYWYLQNLGQGPELLIRYENEEAVDDSQLPKDRFSAERLKGVDSTLKIQPAELGDSAVYLCASSIPGQGVGGYTFGSGTRLTVV.